The 22 T cell receptor beta chains given below trace back to one sample, sequenced in a study of shared clonotypes between healthy human individuals. Only in-frame clones appear in the TCRdb table, and some are missing; sequencing was by immunoSEQ multiplex PCR. The table has about 550,000 clones, roughly 95% seen once. Naive CD8 cells were CD45RO-negative, positively selected for CCR7, excluding terminally differentiated effector memory CD45RA+ cells. Sequenced material: naive CD8+ T cells sorted from blood. These receptors originate from a woman between 25 and 40 years old in good health.

This chain joins TRBV10-2 and TRBJ2-1, with D tentatively TRBD2 (5 bases). The V gene's germline CDR1 is WSHSY and CDR2 SAAADI. Between the trimmed V and J ends, which lost 6 bases and 7 bases, there was a span of 10 bases. The CDR3 extends over 12 amino acids. The CDR3 reads CASRVLGNEQFF. In DNA form, the CDR3 reads TGCGCCAGCAGGGTACTAGGTAATGAGCAGTTCTTC.

V and J are TRBV11-2 and TRBJ2-3; a weak D match, TRBD1 (5 bases). Trimming cost V 4 bases and J 7 bases, with 18 bases left between them. The CDR3 runs 15 residues. In germline, CDR1 is SGHAT, CDR2 FQNNGV. This CDR3 reads CASSSLPGHSHTQYF. The CDR3 region has the DNA TGTGCCAGCAGCTCCCTCCCAGGGCATTCCCATACGCAGTATTTT.

This chain uses TRBV7-3 with TRBJ2-1; D ambiguous. Germline CDR1 and CDR2: SGHTA and FQGTGA. V lost 5 bases and J lost 0, with 11 bases in between. There are 15 residues in the CDR3. This CDR3 is CASSPDPSSYNEQFF. DNA for the CDR3: TGTGCCAGCAGCCCGGACCCGAGCTCCTACAATGAGCAGTTCTTC.

The chain links TRBV11-2 to TRBJ1-2; the D gene is possibly TRBD1 (6 bases). The germline V gene encodes CDR1 SGHAT and CDR2 FQNNGV. With 5 bases removed from V and 4 bases from J, the gap between germline ends came to 23 bases. The CDR3 is made up of 17 amino acids. The CDR3 coding sequence is TGTGCCAGCAGCGGGGGGGGGACACCCGAGGATAGCTATGGCTACACCTTC. It encodes CASSGGGTPEDSYGYTF.

V gene TRBV11-2 combines with J gene TRBJ2-5; the D gene is possibly TRBD1 (5 bases). The end of the DNA fits TRBJ2-7 better, so the J call may be wrong. CDR3 size: 15 residues. Germline CDR1 and CDR2: SGHAT and FQNNGV. CDR3 nucleotide sequence: TGTGCCAGCAGCCCCTCCCAGGGAAGGCCCCACGAGCAGTACTTC. Its translation is CASSPSQGRPHEQYF.

The chain recombines TRBV27 with TRBJ2-7; 8 positions agree with TRBD2. The V gene's germline CDR1 is MNHEY and CDR2 SMNVEV (reference sequence). CDR3 length: 15 amino acids. Unmatched junction bases numbered 6, after V lost 3 bases and J lost 2 bases. CDR3: CASSLAGREAYEQYF. CDR3 DNA sequence: TGTGCCAGCAGTTTGGCTGGGCGGGAGGCCTACGAGCAGTACTTC.

The genes are TRBV13 and TRBJ1-2; the D gene is possibly TRBD1 (5 bases). The germline V gene has CDR1 PRHDT and CDR2 FYEKMQ (reference sequence). This CDR3 contains 14 residues. Trimming removed 5 bases from V and 2 bases from J, with 12 bases in between. The CDR3, as DNA: TGTGCCAGCAGCCAATTGAGGGGAAACTATGGCTACACCTTC. Its translation: CASSQLRGNYGYTF. The entire variable domain, with the rest obtained from reference TRBV13 and TRBJ1-2, is as follows: AAGVIQSPRHLIKEKRETATLKCYPIPRHDTVYWYQQGPGQDPQFLISFYEKMQSDKGSIPDRFSAQQFSDYHSELNMSSLELGDSALYFCASSQLRGNYGYTFGSGTRLTVV.

The chain employs TRBV29-1 and TRBJ2-1; perhaps TRBD2 as D (7 bases). V was clipped by 7 bases and J by 5 bases, with 12 bases between them. This CDR3 has 12 amino acids. The germline V gene encodes CDR1 SQVTM and CDR2 ANQGSEA. CDR3 sequence reads: CSGGGLNNEQFF. CDR3 sequence (DNA): TGCAGCGGGGGGGGCCTTAACAATGAGCAGTTCTTC.

The chain links TRBV13 to TRBJ2-3; D not certain. Germline V lookup: CDR1 PRHDT, CDR2 FYEKMQ (reference sequence). The CDR3 has 12 amino acids. V lost 4 bases and J 6 bases, leaving 8 bases between the germline ends. The CDR3 is CASSSQLDTQYF. CDR3 DNA: TGTGCCAGCAGCTCTCAGTTGGATACGCAGTATTTT.

V usage is TRBV1 and J usage is TRBJ2-7; the D call TRBD2 from the table was never checked on the DNA. TRBV1 is labeled a pseudogene. The CDR3 spans 13 residues. The CDR3 protein is CTSSPPRAYEQYF. In DNA form, the CDR3 reads TGCACCAGCAGCCCACCTAGAGCCTACGAGCAGTACTTC.

The chain carries TRBV7-9 and TRBJ2-5; D is unresolved. V was pared by 3 bases and J by 4 bases, with 9 bases between. The V gene's germline CDR1 is SEHNR and CDR2 FQNEAQ (reference sequence). The length of the CDR3 is 13 residues. The CDR3 DNA reads TGTGCCAGCAGCTTTCCTGGGGTAGAGACCCAGTACTTC. It yields the protein CASSFPGVETQYF. The whole variable domain, filled in from reference TRBV7-9 and TRBJ2-5, reads DTGVSQNPRHKITKRGQNVTFRCDPISEHNRLYWYRQTLGQGPEFLTYFQNEAQLEKSRLLSDRFSAERPKGSFSTLEIQRTEQGDSAMYLCASSFPGVETQYFGPGTRLLVL.

The chain carries TRBV27 and TRBJ2-2, with D possibly being TRBD1 or TRBD2 (5 bases each). Trimming cost V 3 bases and J 7 bases, with 9 bases left between them. Germline V gene sequence: CDR1 MNHEY, CDR2 SMNVEV (reference sequence). This CDR3 has 13 amino acids. The CDR3 nucleotides read TGTGCCAGCAGTTTTGGGGGAAACGGGGAGCTGTTTTTT. It is translated as CASSFGGNGELFF.

V gene TRBV19 combines with J gene TRBJ2-1; 8 bases agree with TRBD2. The CDR3 contains 15 residues. V lost 5 bases, J lost 0 bases, and 3 bases stayed unmatched. Germline V gives CDR1 LNHDA, CDR2 SQIVND (reference sequence). CDR3 nucleotides: TGTGCCAGTAGTCCCAGCGGGGGCTCCTACAATGAGCAGTTCTTC. This gives the protein CASSPSGGSYNEQFF. Full variable domain (outside the CDR3, taken from reference TRBV19 and TRBJ2-1): DGGITQSPKYLFRKEGQNVTLSCEQNLNHDAMYWYRQDPGQGLRLIYYSQIVNDFQKGDIAEGYSVSREKKESFPLTVTSAQKNPTAFYLCASSPSGGSYNEQFFGPGTRLTVL.

V and J are TRBV11-1 and TRBJ2-2, with D possibly being TRBD1 (6 bases). Germline loops: CDR1 SGHAT, CDR2 FQDESV (reference sequence). CDR3 length equals 17 residues. V was trimmed by 2 bases and J by 1 base, leaving 14 bases between them. The CDR3 reads CASSLSPWTENTGELFF. In DNA form, the CDR3 reads TGTGCCAGCAGCTTAAGTCCCTGGACAGAGAACACCGGGGAGCTGTTTTTT.

The chain uses TRBV30 and TRBJ2-2; a weak D match, TRBD2 (5 bases). The CDR3 runs to 14 residues. From germline, CDR1 is GTSNPN and CDR2 SVGIG (reference sequence). Trimming pared 2 bases from V and 6 bases from J, leaving 13 bases between. CDR3 in amino acids: CAWSSGNYPGELFF. As DNA, the CDR3 is TGTGCCTGGAGTTCGGGGAACTATCCCGGGGAGCTGTTTTTT.

The chain couples TRBV11-2 to TRBJ1-2, with D possibly TRBD1 on 5 matching bases. The CDR3 covers 15 residues. Between the trimmed V and J ends, which lost 1 base and 2 bases, there was a span of 11 bases. The germline CDR1 and CDR2 sequences are SGHAT and FQNNGV. DNA for the CDR3: TGTGCCAGCAGCTTAGTTCGGACAAGGAACTATGGCTACACCTTC. Translating it yields CASSLVRTRNYGYTF.

This clone was recorded once. This chain uses TRBV5-6 with TRBJ1-2; perhaps TRBD1 as D (6 bases). Germline V gene lookup returns CDR1 SGHDT and CDR2 YYEEEE. The CDR3 extends over 16 amino acids. The germline V and J ends were trimmed by 0 bases and 1 base, with 13 bases remaining between them. The chain's CDR3 is CASSLGGTGFNYGYTF. The CDR3 DNA sequence: TGTGCCAGCAGCTTGGGGGGTACAGGGTTTAACTATGGCTACACCTTC. Full variable domain (remainder filled in from reference TRBV5-6 and TRBJ1-2): DAGVTQSPTHLIKTRGQQVTLRCSPKSGHDTVSWYQQALGQGPQFIFQYYEEEERQRGNFPDRFSGHQFPNYSSELNVNALLLGDSALYLCASSLGGTGFNYGYTFGSGTRLTVV.

This clone was detected only once. This sample also contains other DNA sequences that code for the same CDR3. The chain couples TRBV14 to TRBJ2-1; the D gene is possibly TRBD1 (5 bases). The CDR3 consists of 13 residues. CDR1 SGHDN and CDR2 FVKESK come from the germline V gene. Trimming left V 1 base short and J 4 bases short, with 5 bases between. CDR3 DNA: TGTGCCAGCAGCCAAGCAGGGTACAATGAGCAGTTCTTC. Protein: CASSQAGYNEQFF.

This chain joins TRBV4-1 and TRBJ1-2, with a weak D call TRBD1 (6 bases). Germline assignment: CDR1 MGHRA and CDR2 YSYEKL. V gave up 1 base and J gave up 4 bases, with 13 bases separating them. The CDR3 length is 15 residues. The CDR3 region is CASSQAMTGFYGYTF. CDR3 coding DNA: TGCGCCAGCAGCCAAGCTATGACAGGCTTCTATGGCTACACCTTC.

This clone was recorded only once. The identical CDR3 is also encoded by other nucleotide sequences in the sample. The chain employs TRBV29-1 and TRBJ2-7; 10 nucleotides agree with TRBD1. Germline CDR1 and CDR2: SQVTM and ANQGSEA. V trimming: 4 bases; J trimming: 4 bases; junction bases outside the gene matches: 1. This CDR3 is built from 12 residues. CDR3 region: CSVGQGAYEQYF. CDR3 sequence (DNA): TGCAGCGTTGGACAGGGGGCTTACGAGCAGTACTTC.

V usage is TRBV27 and J usage is TRBJ2-2; 15 bases match TRBD2. V trimming: 5 bases; J trimming: 0 bases; junction bases outside the gene matches: 7. Germline CDR1 is MNHEY and CDR2 is SMNVEV (reference sequence). The CDR3 is made up of 19 amino acids. DNA of the CDR3: TGTGCCAGCAGTACACCGGGACTAGCGGGAGGCACGAACACCGGGGAGCTGTTTTTT. This encodes CASSTPGLAGGTNTGELFF.

This chain joins TRBV9 and TRBJ2-1; 11 nucleotides line up with TRBD2. The germline V gene has CDR1 SGDLS and CDR2 YYNGEE. V was clipped by 2 bases and J by 2 bases; unmatched bases: 21. The CDR3 sequence is 22 residues long. For the CDR3, the DNA is TGTGCCAGCAGCGTTACACTTCCGGGACTAGCGGCAATGAGTGAGGCCTACAATGAGCAGTTCTTC. It encodes CASSVTLPGLAAMSEAYNEQFF.